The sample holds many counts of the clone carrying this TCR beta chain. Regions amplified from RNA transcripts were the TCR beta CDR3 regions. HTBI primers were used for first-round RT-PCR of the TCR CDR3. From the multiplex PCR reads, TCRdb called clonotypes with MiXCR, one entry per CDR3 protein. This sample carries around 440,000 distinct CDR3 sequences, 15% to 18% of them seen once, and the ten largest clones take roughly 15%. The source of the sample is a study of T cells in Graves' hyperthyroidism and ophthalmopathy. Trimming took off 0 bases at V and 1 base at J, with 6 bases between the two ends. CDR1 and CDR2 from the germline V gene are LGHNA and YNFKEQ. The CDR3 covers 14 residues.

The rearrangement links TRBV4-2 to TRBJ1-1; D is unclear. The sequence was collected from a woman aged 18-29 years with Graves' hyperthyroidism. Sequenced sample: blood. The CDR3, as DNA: TGTGCCAGCAGCCAAGATTTCGGGAACACTGAAGCTTTCTTT. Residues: CASSQDFGNTEAFF.